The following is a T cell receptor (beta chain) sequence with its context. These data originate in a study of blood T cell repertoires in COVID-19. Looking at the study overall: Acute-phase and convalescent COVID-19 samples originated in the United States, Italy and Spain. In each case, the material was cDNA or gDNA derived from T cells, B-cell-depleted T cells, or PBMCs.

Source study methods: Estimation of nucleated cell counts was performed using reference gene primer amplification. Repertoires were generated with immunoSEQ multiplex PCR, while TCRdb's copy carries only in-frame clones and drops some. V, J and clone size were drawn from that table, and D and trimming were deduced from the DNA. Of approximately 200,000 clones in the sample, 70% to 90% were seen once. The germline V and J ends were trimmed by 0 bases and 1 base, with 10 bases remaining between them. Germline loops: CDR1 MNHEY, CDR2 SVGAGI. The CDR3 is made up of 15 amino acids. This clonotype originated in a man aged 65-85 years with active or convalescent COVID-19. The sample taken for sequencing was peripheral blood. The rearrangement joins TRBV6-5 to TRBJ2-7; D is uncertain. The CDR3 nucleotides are TGTGCCAGCAGTTACTCTGGTCCTAGTTCCTACGAGCAGTACTTC. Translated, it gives CASSYSGPSSYEQYF.